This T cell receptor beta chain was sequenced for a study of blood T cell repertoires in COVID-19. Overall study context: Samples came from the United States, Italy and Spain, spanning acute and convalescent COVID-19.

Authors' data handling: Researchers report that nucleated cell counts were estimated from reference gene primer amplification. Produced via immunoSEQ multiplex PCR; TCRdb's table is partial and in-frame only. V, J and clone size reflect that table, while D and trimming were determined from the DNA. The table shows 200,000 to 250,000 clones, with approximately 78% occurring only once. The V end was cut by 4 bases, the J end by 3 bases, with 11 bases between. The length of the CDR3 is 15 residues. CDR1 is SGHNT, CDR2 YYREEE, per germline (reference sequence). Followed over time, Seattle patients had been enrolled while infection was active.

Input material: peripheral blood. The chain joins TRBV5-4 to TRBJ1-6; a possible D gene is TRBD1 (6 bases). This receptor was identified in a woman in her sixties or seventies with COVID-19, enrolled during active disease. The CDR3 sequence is CASSKDSFYNSPLHF. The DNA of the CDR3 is TGTGCCAGCAGCAAGGACAGTTTCTATAATTCACCCCTCCACTTT.